A selection of T cell receptor beta chains follows, all from one sample in a study of blood T cell repertoires in COVID-19. Libraries were prepared by immunoSEQ multiplex PCR; TCRdb keeps only in-frame clonotypes and omits some of them. In the table there are a few hundred thousand clones, about 85% of which are singletons. Material for sequencing was peripheral blood. The source is a woman older than 75 with COVID-19, enrolled during active disease. CDR3s include the opening cysteine and the closing phenylalanine or tryptophan. Fields, in order: CDR3 protein, D gene, V gene, J gene. A D gene is named only where the DNA matches it firmly.

CDR3aa: CASRPGRGGELFF
d_gene: TRBD2
v_gene: TRBV28
j_gene: TRBJ2-2

CDR3aa: CASSPPRGTEAFF
d_gene: NA
v_gene: TRBV4-1
j_gene: TRBJ1-1

CDR3aa: CASSPQQGGYSEAFF
d_gene: TRBD1
v_gene: TRBV9
j_gene: TRBJ1-1

CDR3aa: CASSRLAGGVGEQFF
d_gene: TRBD2
v_gene: TRBV6-5
j_gene: TRBJ2-1

CDR3aa: CAISEPGWSYNEQFF
d_gene: NA
v_gene: TRBV10-3
j_gene: TRBJ2-1

CDR3aa: CASSLGGTTNTGELFF
d_gene: NA
v_gene: TRBV5-1
j_gene: TRBJ2-2

CDR3aa: CASSYGLNSGELFF
d_gene: NA
v_gene: TRBV6-5
j_gene: TRBJ2-2

CDR3aa: CASSPGTGLYGYTF
d_gene: TRBD1
v_gene: TRBV19
j_gene: TRBJ1-2

CDR3aa: CASSLGGPLETQYF
d_gene: NA
v_gene: TRBV7-2
j_gene: TRBJ2-5

CDR3aa: CASKENPANYGYTF
d_gene: NA
v_gene: TRBV2
j_gene: TRBJ1-2

CDR3aa: CASSQEFLESTEAFF
d_gene: NA
v_gene: TRBV3-1/TRBV3-2
j_gene: TRBJ1-1

CDR3aa: CASSPDRLQPQHF
d_gene: NA
v_gene: TRBV5-4
j_gene: TRBJ1-5

CDR3aa: CASVQSYEQYF
d_gene: NA
v_gene: TRBV6-5
j_gene: TRBJ2-7

CDR3aa: CAISDSTGTGGYNEQFF
d_gene: TRBD1
v_gene: TRBV10-3
j_gene: TRBJ2-1

CDR3aa: CASSRQGGTSYNSPLHF
d_gene: TRBD1
v_gene: TRBV6-6
j_gene: TRBJ1-6

CDR3aa: CASSLRGDQGYGYTF
d_gene: NA
v_gene: TRBV7-8
j_gene: TRBJ1-2

CDR3aa: CAWSVQGQRGNQPQHF
d_gene: NA
v_gene: TRBV30
j_gene: TRBJ1-5

CDR3aa: CASSFGRGGTEAFF
d_gene: NA
v_gene: TRBV5-6
j_gene: TRBJ1-1

CDR3aa: CASSYYARTNYGYTF
d_gene: NA
v_gene: TRBV6-5
j_gene: TRBJ1-2

CDR3aa: CSTNEIGGGYTF
d_gene: NA
v_gene: TRBV29-1
j_gene: TRBJ1-2

CDR3aa: CASSPGDRKGGYTF
d_gene: TRBD1
v_gene: TRBV7-2
j_gene: TRBJ1-2

CDR3aa: CAISEDRGLDGYTF
d_gene: TRBD1
v_gene: TRBV10-3
j_gene: TRBJ1-2

CDR3aa: CASSLDRTNQPQHF
d_gene: TRBD1
v_gene: TRBV27
j_gene: TRBJ1-5

CDR3aa: CASSTQGARPGANVLTF
d_gene: TRBD1
v_gene: TRBV5-4
j_gene: TRBJ2-6

CDR3aa: CASSLRSFYNEQFF
d_gene: NA
v_gene: TRBV7-2
j_gene: TRBJ2-1

CDR3aa: CASSKSDRYGYTF
d_gene: NA
v_gene: TRBV28
j_gene: TRBJ1-2

CDR3aa: CASVPSRRAEGNTEAFF
d_gene: NA
v_gene: TRBV19
j_gene: TRBJ1-1

CDR3aa: CASSRQSTNEKLFF
d_gene: NA
v_gene: TRBV18
j_gene: TRBJ1-4

CDR3aa: CASSYSEGAITFF
d_gene: TRBD1
v_gene: TRBV6-5
j_gene: TRBJ1-1

CDR3aa: CASSPRQLANTEAFF
d_gene: NA
v_gene: TRBV18
j_gene: TRBJ1-1

CDR3aa: CASSLYGVTDTQYF
d_gene: NA
v_gene: TRBV7-8
j_gene: TRBJ2-3

CDR3aa: CASSFPPGGRTEAFF
d_gene: NA
v_gene: TRBV7-9
j_gene: TRBJ1-1

CDR3aa: CAISEGGHYGYTF
d_gene: NA
v_gene: TRBV10-3
j_gene: TRBJ1-2

CDR3aa: CASSQEQGISYGYTF
d_gene: NA
v_gene: TRBV4-2
j_gene: TRBJ1-2

CDR3aa: CASSWLQGASTEAFF
d_gene: NA
v_gene: TRBV7-8
j_gene: TRBJ1-1

CDR3aa: CASRQGAGQPQHF
d_gene: TRBD1
v_gene: TRBV28
j_gene: TRBJ1-5

CDR3aa: CASSPYRDNEQFF
d_gene: NA
v_gene: TRBV13
j_gene: TRBJ2-1

CDR3aa: CASSDDPFRVPYNEQFF
d_gene: NA
v_gene: TRBV6-1
j_gene: TRBJ2-1

CDR3aa: CASRLGNNQPQHF
d_gene: NA
v_gene: TRBV23-1
j_gene: TRBJ1-5

CDR3aa: CAISGGNTEAFF
d_gene: NA
v_gene: TRBV10-3
j_gene: TRBJ1-1

CDR3aa: CASSTKDRGNYGYTF
d_gene: TRBD1
v_gene: TRBV19
j_gene: TRBJ1-2

CDR3aa: CASSWRGQGYTGELFF
d_gene: NA
v_gene: TRBV6-2/TRBV6-3
j_gene: TRBJ2-2

CDR3aa: CASSSYSTGFTEAFF
d_gene: TRBD1
v_gene: TRBV28
j_gene: TRBJ1-1

CDR3aa: CASSLGGGTMNTEAFF
d_gene: NA
v_gene: TRBV7-8
j_gene: TRBJ1-1

CDR3aa: CASTRGTGDGYTF
d_gene: TRBD1
v_gene: TRBV12-3/TRBV12-4
j_gene: TRBJ1-2

CDR3aa: CASSPRGSRVYEQYF
d_gene: NA
v_gene: TRBV6-2/TRBV6-3
j_gene: TRBJ2-7

CDR3aa: CASSPGTGGQGEQFF
d_gene: TRBD1
v_gene: TRBV5-1
j_gene: TRBJ2-1

CDR3aa: CASSRGQDTGELFF
d_gene: TRBD1
v_gene: TRBV5-1
j_gene: TRBJ2-2

CDR3aa: CASSQVRRVATNEKLFF
d_gene: NA
v_gene: TRBV4-1
j_gene: TRBJ1-4

CDR3aa: CASSPQGGYGYTF
d_gene: NA
v_gene: TRBV18
j_gene: TRBJ1-2

CDR3aa: CASSLGQGSGYTF
d_gene: NA
v_gene: TRBV5-6
j_gene: TRBJ1-2

CDR3aa: CASRRTRGGTDTQYF
d_gene: TRBD2
v_gene: TRBV19
j_gene: TRBJ2-3

CDR3aa: CASSTQASGNTIYF
d_gene: NA
v_gene: TRBV3-1/TRBV3-2
j_gene: TRBJ1-3

CDR3aa: CASSYSPSGGPTGELFF
d_gene: TRBD2
v_gene: TRBV27
j_gene: TRBJ2-2

CDR3aa: CASSEEGQGLWPQHF
d_gene: TRBD1
v_gene: TRBV10-1
j_gene: TRBJ1-5

CDR3aa: CASSASGNNQPQHF
d_gene: NA
v_gene: TRBV10-2
j_gene: TRBJ1-5

CDR3aa: CASSLDSGRRPQHF
d_gene: NA
v_gene: TRBV7-8
j_gene: TRBJ1-5

CDR3aa: CASSPPSVKNTEAFF
d_gene: NA
v_gene: TRBV18
j_gene: TRBJ1-1